This section outlines one TCR beta chain sequence together with its context. The antigen is not known. This sample was included in a study of shared clonotypes between healthy human individuals. Study findings and constraints: The sharing of roughly 5% of naive CD4 clonotypes was seen across a handful of donors.

The assay was immunoSEQ multiplex PCR, and TCRdb's table has in-frame clones only and misses some. The table lists a few hundred thousand clones, 95% to 96% of them singletons, with over 0.09% in the top ten. CD45RO-negative CD8 cells positively selected for CCR7 made up the naive population, which excluded terminally differentiated effector memory CD45RA+ cells. Sequencing used naive CD8+ T cells sorted from blood. The sequence was collected from a woman aged 25 to 39 in good health.

This CDR3 is CASSSGLTSYNEQFF. The CDR3 DNA reads as TGTGCCAGCAGCTCGGGACTCACCTCCTACAATGAGCAGTTCTTC. V is TRBV7-9 and J is TRBJ2-1; D is possibly TRBD2 (6 bases). Germline assignment: CDR1 SEHNR and CDR2 FQNEAQ (reference sequence). There are 15 residues in the CDR3. Trimming stripped 4 bases from V and 0 bases from J, with 10 bases between.